A single sample gave rise to the 13 T cell receptor beta chains below, sequenced in a study of T cells after yellow fever vaccination. TCRdb recomputed calls from the 5' RACE reads with MiXCR, one row per CDR3 protein. This sample yields 300,000 to 350,000 distinct CDR3 sequences, of which over 3.5% are seen a single time; roughly a fifth belongs to the top ten. This material consisted of PBMCs, taken 15 days after the yellow fever booster vaccination. These receptors came from a man aged 18-30 years who received the YFV17D yellow fever vaccine.

This chain joins TRBV7-3 and TRBJ2-3, with 7 bases matching TRBD2. The V segment lost 4 bases and the J segment 5 bases; nucleotides outside the gene matches: 9. Germline loops: CDR1 SGHTA, CDR2 FQGTGA. This CDR3 is 15 amino acids long. The CDR3 nucleotides read TGTGCCAGCAGCTCTAGCTTGGGGAGGGGAGATACGCAGTATTTT. Translating it yields CASSSSLGRGDTQYF. The variable domain in full, with the rest retrieved from reference TRBV7-3 and TRBJ2-3, is GAGVSQTPSNKVTEKGKYVELRCDPISGHTALYWYRQSLGQGPEFLIYFQGTGAADDSGLPNDRFFAVRPEGSVSTLKIQRTERGDSAVYLCASSSSLGRGDTQYFGPGTRLTVL.

This clonotype showed up just a few times. J is TRBJ1-1 and V is TRBV7-3; TRBD1 aligns across 9 bases. Germline CDR1 and CDR2: SGHTA and FQGTGA. The CDR3 sequence is 15 residues long. J was trimmed by 2 bases and V by 5 bases; bases with no gene match: 6. For the CDR3, the DNA is TGTGCCAGCAGCATGACAGGGGGGATCAACACTGAAGCTTTCTTT. Protein: CASSMTGGINTEAFF.

The table lists this clonotype with a few counts. This rearrangement joins TRBV6-5 to TRBJ1-6; D not resolved. Trimming left V 2 bases short and J 0 bases short, with 11 bases between. Per germline, CDR1 MNHEY and CDR2 SVGAGI. The length of the CDR3 is 17 residues. CDR3 protein: CASSYEVGSSYNSPLHF. The CDR3 DNA reads as TGTGCCAGCAGTTACGAGGTTGGGTCCTCCTATAATTCACCCCTCCACTTT.

In this sample, this clonotype turned up a few times. The chain carries TRBV18 and TRBJ1-6; D gene unclear. Germline-derived CDR1 and CDR2 are KGHSH and LQKENI. CDR3 length: 17 amino acids. The V end lost 4 bases, the J end lost 8 bases, and 21 bases lay between the germline ends. CDR3 sequence: CASSRASAGAGDSPLHF. The CDR3 region has the DNA TGTGCCAGCTCACGGGCCAGCGCGGGAGCAGGTGATTCACCCCTCCACTTT.

The chain links TRBV5-1 to TRBJ2-2; 11 bases line up with TRBD1. V lost 4 bases to trimming and J lost 7 bases; unmatched junction nucleotides: 6. Germline-derived CDR1 and CDR2 are SGHRS and YFSETQ. This CDR3 contains 15 residues. The CDR3, as DNA: TGCGCCAGCAGCCAAGGGACAGGGGGAGACGGGGAGCTGTTTTTT. Encoded protein: CASSQGTGGDGELFF.

This chain joins TRBV6-2 or TRBV6-3 and TRBJ1-1; no clear D. Germline V CDR1 and CDR2: MNHEY, SVGEGT. The V gene lost 7 bases and the J gene lost 3 bases, with 12 bases spanning the gap. The CDR3 spans 13 residues. CDR3: CASMRGADTEAFF. In nucleotides, the CDR3 is TGTGCCAGCATGCGGGGTGCGGACACTGAAGCTTTCTTT.

This clonotype was seen many times. This chain links TRBV10-3 with TRBJ2-6; D is unresolved. Trimming took off 8 bases at V and 0 bases at J, with 5 bases between the two ends. This CDR3 has 13 amino acids. CDR1 ENHRY and CDR2 SYGVKD come from the germline V gene. CDR3 residues: CAISNSGANVLTF. In nucleotides, the CDR3 is TGTGCCATCTCCAACTCTGGGGCCAACGTCCTGACTTTC.

This clonotype was picked up many times. V usage is TRBV20-1 and J usage is TRBJ2-1, with 7 bases identical to TRBD1. This CDR3 has 13 residues. Germline lookup yields CDR1 DFQATT and CDR2 SNEGSKA (reference sequence). Trimming removed 5 bases from V and 5 bases from J; junction bases left unmatched: 6. Here the CDR3 DNA reads TGCAGTGCTCAGACAGGGTCTGACAATGAGCAGTTCTTC. This codes for CSAQTGSDNEQFF.

This clonotype was seen at least ten times. V usage is TRBV20-1 and J usage is TRBJ1-2; D gene unclear. Germline CDR1 and CDR2: DFQATT and SNEGSKA (reference sequence). Deletions cut 5 bases from V and 5 bases from J, with 12 bases between. CDR3 length: 12 amino acids. CDR3 DNA: TGCAGTGCTCGTCTACCAGGTTATGGCTACACCTTC. This codes for CSARLPGYGYTF.

This clonotype appeared many times. V usage is TRBV27 and J usage is TRBJ2-7; D may be TRBD1 (5 bases). Trimming took off 3 bases at V and 6 bases at J, with 15 bases between the two ends. The CDR3 is 14 residues long. Germline CDR1 and CDR2: MNHEY and SMNVEV (reference sequence). The CDR3 sequence: CASSFLGRVLEQYF. CDR3 coding DNA: TGTGCCAGCAGTTTCCTAGGCAGGGTGCTCGAGCAGTACTTC.

This clonotype was seen only a few times. This chain joins TRBV28 and TRBJ2-7; D possibly corresponds to TRBD1 (5 bases). The germline gives CDR1 MDHEN, CDR2 SYDVKM. CDR3 length: 14 residues. V gave up 2 bases and J gave up 9 bases, with 17 bases separating them. In nucleotides, the CDR3 is TGTGCCAGCAGTTTAGGGGCGGCCCCCGCAGGGCAGTACTTC. Translating it yields CASSLGAAPAGQYF.

This clonotype was counted a few times. The chain joins TRBV29-1 to TRBJ2-5; D possibly corresponds to TRBD2 (5 bases). V shed 0 bases and J shed 6 bases, with 11 bases lying between them. CDR1 and CDR2 from the germline V gene are SQVTM and ANQGSEA. This CDR3 is 13 amino acids long. CDR3 sequence reads: CSVEETPGKTQYF. The DNA of the CDR3 is TGCAGCGTTGAAGAGACCCCGGGGAAGACCCAGTACTTC.

This clonotype was seen at least ten times. The chain links TRBV7-2 to TRBJ1-2; D possibly corresponds to TRBD1 (6 bases). The CDR3 totals 16 residues. The germline CDR1 and CDR2 sequences are SGHTA and FQGNSA. Trimming left V 0 bases short and J 4 bases short, with 15 bases between. The CDR3 here is CASSLAHGGASYGYTF. CDR3 DNA sequence: TGTGCCAGCAGCTTAGCTCATGGGGGGGCCTCCTATGGCTACACCTTC.